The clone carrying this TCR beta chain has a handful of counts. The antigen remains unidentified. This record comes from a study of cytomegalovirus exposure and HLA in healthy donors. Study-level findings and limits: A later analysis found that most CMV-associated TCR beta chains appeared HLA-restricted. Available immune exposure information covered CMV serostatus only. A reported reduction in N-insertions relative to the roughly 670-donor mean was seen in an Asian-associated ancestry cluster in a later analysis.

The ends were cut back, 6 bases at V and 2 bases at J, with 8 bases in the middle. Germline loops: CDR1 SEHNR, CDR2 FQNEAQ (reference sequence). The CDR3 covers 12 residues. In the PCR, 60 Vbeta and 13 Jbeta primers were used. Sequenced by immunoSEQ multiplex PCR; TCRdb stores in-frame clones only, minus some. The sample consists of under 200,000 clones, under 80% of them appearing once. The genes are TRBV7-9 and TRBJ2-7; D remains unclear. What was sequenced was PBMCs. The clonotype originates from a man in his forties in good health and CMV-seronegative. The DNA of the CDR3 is TGTGCCAGCAGTCTCACAGCCTACGAGCAGTACTTC. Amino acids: CASSLTAYEQYF. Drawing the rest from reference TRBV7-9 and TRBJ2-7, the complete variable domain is DTGVSQNPRHKITKRGQNVTFRCDPISEHNRLYWYRQTLGQGPEFLTYFQNEAQLEKSRLLSDRFSAERPKGSFSTLEIQRTEQGDSAMYLCASSLTAYEQYFGPGTRLTVT.